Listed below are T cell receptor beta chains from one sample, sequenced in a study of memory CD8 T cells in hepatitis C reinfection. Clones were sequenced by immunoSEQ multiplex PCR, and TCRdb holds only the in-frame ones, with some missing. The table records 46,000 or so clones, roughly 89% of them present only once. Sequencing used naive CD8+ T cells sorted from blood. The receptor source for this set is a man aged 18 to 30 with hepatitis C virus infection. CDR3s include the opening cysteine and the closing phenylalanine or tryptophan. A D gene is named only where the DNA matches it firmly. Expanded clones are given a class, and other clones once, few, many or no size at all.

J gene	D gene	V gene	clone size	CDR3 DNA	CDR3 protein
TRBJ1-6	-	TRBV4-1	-	TGCGCCAGCAGCCAAGTCTCGGTAACCTATAATTCACCCCTCCACTTT	CASSQVSVTYNSPLHF
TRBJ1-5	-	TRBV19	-	TGTGCCAGTAGACCGACAGGTTTAAATCAGCCCCAGCATTTT	CASRPTGLNQPQHF
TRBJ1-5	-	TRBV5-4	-	TGTGCCAGCAGCTGGGAGCCCGATCAGCCCCAGCATTTT	CASSWEPDQPQHF
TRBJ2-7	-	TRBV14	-	TGTGCCAGCAGCCTCACTGGTTCAAGCCACGAGCAGTACTTC	CASSLTGSSHEQYF
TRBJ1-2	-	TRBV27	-	TGTGCCAGCAGTTTTTGGGGCGGAGGGGCCTATGGCTACACCTTC	CASSFWGGGAYGYTF
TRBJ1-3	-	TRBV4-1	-	TGCGCCAGCAGCCAAGGAGGGATACCCACCGGTTCTGGAAACACCATATATTTT	CASSQGGIPTGSGNTIYF
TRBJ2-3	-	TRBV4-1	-	TGCGCCAGCAGCTCCCGAAGGCGGGACCTATTCACAGATACGCAGTATTTT	CASSSRRRDLFTDTQYF
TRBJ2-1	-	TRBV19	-	TGTGCCAGTAGTACAGGGTTTGGGACGGGAGTTGATAATGAGCAGTTCTTC	CASSTGFGTGVDNEQFF
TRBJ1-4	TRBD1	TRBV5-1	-	TGCGCCAGCAGCACGGGACAGGGCGCAACTAATGAAAAACTGTTTTTT	CASSTGQGATNEKLFF
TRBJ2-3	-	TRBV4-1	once	TGCGCCAGCAGCCAAGGCGGAGGAACAGATACGCAGTATTTT	CASSQGGGTDTQYF
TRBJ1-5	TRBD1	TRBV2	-	TGTGCCAGCAGCTTATCATGGGACAGATATCAGCCCCAGCATTTT	CASSLSWDRYQPQHF
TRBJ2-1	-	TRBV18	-	TGTGCCAGCGCGGCCCCGACTGGCGGTTTCCACAATGAGCAGTTCTTC	CASAAPTGGFHNEQFF
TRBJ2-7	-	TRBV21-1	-	TGTGCCAGCAGCAAAGTGGAGCGGGAGGTCTCCTACGAGCAGTACTTC	CASSKVEREVSYEQYF
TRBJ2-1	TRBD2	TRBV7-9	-	TGTGCCAGCAGCCCAATGACTAGCGGGGGGGAAGATGAGCAGTTCTTC	CASSPMTSGGEDEQFF
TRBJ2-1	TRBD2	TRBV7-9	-	TGTGCCAGCAGCGGTCTCACTAGCGGGGGGAATGAGCAGTTCTTC	CASSGLTSGGNEQFF
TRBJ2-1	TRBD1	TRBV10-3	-	TGTGCCATCAGTGTACAGGGGGGCGACAATGAGCAGTTCTTC	CAISVQGGDNEQFF
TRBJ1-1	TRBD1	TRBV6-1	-	TGTGCCAGCAGTGAAGCGCTTCGGGACAGGGGCTGGAACACTGAAGCTTTCTTT	CASSEALRDRGWNTEAFF
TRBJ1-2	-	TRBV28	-	TGTGCCAGCAGTTTAGGGCAGGCTCCTAACTATGGCTACACCTTC	CASSLGQAPNYGYTF
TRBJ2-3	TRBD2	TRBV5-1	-	TGCGCCAGCAGCTTTAGCGGGTCTAGACCGACAGATACGCAGTATTTT	CASSFSGSRPTDTQYF
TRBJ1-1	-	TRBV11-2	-	TGTGCCAGCAGCTTATTGATAGAATTACAGGGATTTGGGACTGAAGCTTTCTTT	CASSLLIELQGFGTEAFF
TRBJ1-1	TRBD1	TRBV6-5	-	TGTGCCAGCAGTTGGACAGGGAACACTGAAGCTTTCTTT	CASSWTGNTEAFF
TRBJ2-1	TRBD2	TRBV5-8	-	TGTGCCAGCAGCTTGGGACTAGCGGGCTACAATGAGCAGTTCTTC	CASSLGLAGYNEQFF
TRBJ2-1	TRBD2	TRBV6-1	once	TGTGCCAGCAGTGAAGAGGGGACTAGCTCCTACAATGAGCAGTTCTTC	CASSEEGTSSYNEQFF
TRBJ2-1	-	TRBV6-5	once	TGTGCCAGCAGTTACTCGCGTGTACCCCCCTACAATGAGCAGTTCTTC	CASSYSRVPPYNEQFF
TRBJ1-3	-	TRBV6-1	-	TGTGCCAGCAGTTTCCTACTAGGAGAACAGAACACCATATATTTT	CASSFLLGEQNTIYF
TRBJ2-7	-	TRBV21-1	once	TGTGCCAGCAGCAAAGCTATTTGGGACAGGGGGAACGAGCAGTACTTC	CASSKAIWDRGNEQYF
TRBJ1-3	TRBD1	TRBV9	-	TGTGCCAGCAGCCAGTCGTGGGGACAGGGGAGCACCATATATTTT	CASSQSWGQGSTIYF
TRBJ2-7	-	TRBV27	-	TGTGCCAGCAGTTCCTCCGGTCCTTACGAGCAGTACTTC	CASSSSGPYEQYF
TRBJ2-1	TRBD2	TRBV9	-	TGTGCCAGCAGCGTGACTAGCGGGAATGAGCAGTTCTTC	CASSVTSGNEQFF
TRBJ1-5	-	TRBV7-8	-	TGTGCCAGCAGCTTAAGGGGCAGCTCCCTTATCGAGCCCCAGCATTTT	CASSLRGSSLIEPQHF
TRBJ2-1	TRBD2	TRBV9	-	TGTGCCAGCACCGGGCGGGGGGGCAACAATGAGCAGTTCTTC	CASTGRGGNNEQFF
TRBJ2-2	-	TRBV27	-	TGTGCCAGCAGTCCTAATGGGAGGGGGGAGCTGTTTTTT	CASSPNGRGELFF
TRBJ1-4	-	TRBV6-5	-	TGTGCCAGCAGTTACGGAGGGGAAAAACTGTTTTTT	CASSYGGEKLFF
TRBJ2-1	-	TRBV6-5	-	TGTGCCAGCAGTTACCGCGGGTTAGGGAATGAGCAGTTCTTC	CASSYRGLGNEQFF
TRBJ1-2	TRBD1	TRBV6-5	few	TGTGCCAGCAACATCATCCCAGGGGGTGTTGATGGCTACACCTTC	CASNIIPGGVDGYTF
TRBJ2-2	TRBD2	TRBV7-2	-	TGTGCCAGCAAAGGACTAGAGAACACCGGGGAGCTGTTTTTT	CASKGLENTGELFF
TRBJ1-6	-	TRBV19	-	TGTGCCAGTACCAGGACACCAGACACAATATATAATTCACCCCTCCACTTT	CASTRTPDTIYNSPLHF
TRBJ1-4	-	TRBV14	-	TGTGCCAGCAGCCAAGATGCAGGGGATGAAAAACTGTTTTTT	CASSQDAGDEKLFF
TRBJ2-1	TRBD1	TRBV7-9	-	TGTGCCAGCAGCACCAGAGACAGGGCAGGGGGCAATGAGCAGTTCTTC	CASSTRDRAGGNEQFF
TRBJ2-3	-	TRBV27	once	TGTGCCAGCAGTTTAATCGGAGGTACGCAGTATTTT	CASSLIGGTQYF
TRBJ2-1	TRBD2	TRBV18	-	TGTGCCAGCTCACCCGTAGCGGGAGGGCTTGGCAATGAGCAGTTCTTC	CASSPVAGGLGNEQFF
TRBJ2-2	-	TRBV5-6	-	TGTGCCAGCACACTCAGCGCCGGGGAGCTGTTTTTT	CASTLSAGELFF
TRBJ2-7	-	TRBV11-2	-	TGTGCCAGCAGCTTAAATTTTGGCAACTCCTACGAGCAGTACTTC	CASSLNFGNSYEQYF
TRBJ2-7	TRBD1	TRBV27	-	TGTGCCAGCAGTTTATTGGGACAGGGGACCTCGAAGTACTTC	CASSLLGQGTSKYF
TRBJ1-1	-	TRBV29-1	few	TGCAGCGTTGAATCCCCGACAGAGAACACTGAAGCTTTCTTT	CSVESPTENTEAFF
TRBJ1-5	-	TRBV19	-	TGTGCCAGTAGTTTAGGAGATCTTAGCAATCAGCCCCAGCATTTT	CASSLGDLSNQPQHF
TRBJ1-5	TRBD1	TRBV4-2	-	TGTGCCAGCAGCCAAGGGACAGGGATACAGCCCCAGCATTTT	CASSQGTGIQPQHF
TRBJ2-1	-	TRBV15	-	TGTGCCACCAGCAGAGGACCCTACGGTTTAGCATTGGTTGAGCAGTTCTTC	CATSRGPYGLALVEQFF
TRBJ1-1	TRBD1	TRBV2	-	TGTGCCAGCGCCGACAGGGTCGGGGGTGAAGCTTTCTTT	CASADRVGGEAFF
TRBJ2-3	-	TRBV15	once	TGTGCCACCAGCAGCGCCCATCAGGCTCGCACAGATACGCAGTATTTT	CATSSAHQARTDTQYF
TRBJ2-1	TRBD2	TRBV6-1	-	TGTGCCAGCAGTGCGACTAGCGGGGGGTCCTACAATGAGCAGTTCTTC	CASSATSGGSYNEQFF
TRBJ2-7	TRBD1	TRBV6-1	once	TGTGCCAGCAGTGCCCGGGACAGAGCCTACGAGCAGTACTTC	CASSARDRAYEQYF